This T cell receptor (beta chain) was profiled in a study of blood T cell repertoires in COVID-19. About the study: Sites across the United States, Italy and Spain contributed samples from acute and convalescent COVID-19. The analysed material was cDNA or gDNA that came from T cells, B-cell-depleted T cells, or PBMCs.

V gave up 3 bases and J gave up 4 bases; unmatched junction bases: 5. The germline gives CDR1 PRHDT, CDR2 FYEKMQ (reference sequence). This CDR3 has 15 amino acids. Original analysis: Reference gene primer amplification yielded estimated nucleated cell counts. TCRdb keeps only in-frame clones here, not all; method: immunoSEQ multiplex PCR. For V, J and clone size, that table is used; D and trimming come from the DNA. The repertoire holds about 210,000 clones, with roughly 90% as singletons. Sequencing input: peripheral blood. The receptor's source is a woman in her forties with acute or convalescent COVID-19. The genes are TRBV13 and TRBJ2-7; 11 bases map to TRBD2. The CDR3 loop is CASSFSGGALYEQYV. In nucleotides, the CDR3 is TGTGCCAGCAGCTTTAGCGGGGGGGCCTTGTACGAGCAGTACGTC.